This T cell receptor (beta chain) was captured in a study of blood T cells in healthy people across ages. Sample-barcoded 5' priming and a J-beta primer mix drove a second PCR of roughly 6 to 12 cycles. TCRdb ran MiXCR on the 5' RACE reads and lists one entry per CDR3 protein. In the table there are some 710,000 distinct CDR3 sequences, around a fifth of which are singletons. The germline V gene has CDR1 SGHRS and CDR2 YFSETQ. V was shortened by 6 bases and J by 0 bases, with 12 bases between the two germline ends. There are 14 residues in the CDR3. V usage is TRBV5-1 and J usage is TRBJ1-2; maybe TRBD1 (5 bases). This receptor was taken from a man between 70 and 80 years old in good health. Sequencing used blood. CDR3 amino acids: CASNPAGPNYGYTF. Written as DNA, the CDR3 is TGCGCCAGCAACCCAGCGGGGCCTAACTATGGCTACACCTTC.